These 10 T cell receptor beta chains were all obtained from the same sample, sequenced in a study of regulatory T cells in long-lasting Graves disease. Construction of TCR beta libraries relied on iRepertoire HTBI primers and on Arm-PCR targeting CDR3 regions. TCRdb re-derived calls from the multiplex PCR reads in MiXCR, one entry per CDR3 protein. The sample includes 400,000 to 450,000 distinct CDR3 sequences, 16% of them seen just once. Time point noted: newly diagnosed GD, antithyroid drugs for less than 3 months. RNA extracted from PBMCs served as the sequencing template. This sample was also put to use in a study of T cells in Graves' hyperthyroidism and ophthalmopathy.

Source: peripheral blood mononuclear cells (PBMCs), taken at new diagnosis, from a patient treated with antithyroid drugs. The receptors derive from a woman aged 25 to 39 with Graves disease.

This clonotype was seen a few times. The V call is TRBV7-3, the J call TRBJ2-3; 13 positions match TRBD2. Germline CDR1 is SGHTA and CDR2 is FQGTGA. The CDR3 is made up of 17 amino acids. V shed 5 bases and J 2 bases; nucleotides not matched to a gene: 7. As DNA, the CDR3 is TGTGCCAGCAGCCCGGGGACTAGCGGGATACTCACAGATACGCAGTATTTT. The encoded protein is CASSPGTSGILTDTQYF. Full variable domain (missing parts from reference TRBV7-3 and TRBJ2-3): GAGVSQTPSNKVTEKGKYVELRCDPISGHTALYWYRQSLGQGPEFLIYFQGTGAADDSGLPNDRFFAVRPEGSVSTLKIQRTERGDSAVYLCASSPGTSGILTDTQYFGPGTRLTVL.

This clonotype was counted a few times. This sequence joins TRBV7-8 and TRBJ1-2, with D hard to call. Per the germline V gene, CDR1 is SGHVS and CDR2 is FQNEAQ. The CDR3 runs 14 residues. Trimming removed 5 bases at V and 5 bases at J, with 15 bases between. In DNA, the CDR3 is TGTGCCAGCAGCCCATCGGCAGAGTTTTATGGCTACACCTTC. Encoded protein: CASSPSAEFYGYTF. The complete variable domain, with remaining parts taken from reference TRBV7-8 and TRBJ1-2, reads GAGVSQSPRYKVAKRGQDVALRCDPISGHVSLFWYQQALGQGPEFLTYFQNEAQLDKSGLPSDRFFAERPEGSVSTLKIQRTQQEDSAVYLCASSPSAEFYGYTFGSGTRLTVV.

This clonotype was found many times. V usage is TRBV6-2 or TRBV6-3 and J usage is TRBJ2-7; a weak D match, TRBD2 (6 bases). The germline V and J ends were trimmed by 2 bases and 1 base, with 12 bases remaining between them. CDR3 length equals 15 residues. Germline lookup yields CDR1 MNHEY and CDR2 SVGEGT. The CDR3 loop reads CASSYLRLGSYEQYF. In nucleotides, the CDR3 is TGTGCCAGCAGTTACCTTAGACTAGGATCCTACGAGCAGTACTTC.

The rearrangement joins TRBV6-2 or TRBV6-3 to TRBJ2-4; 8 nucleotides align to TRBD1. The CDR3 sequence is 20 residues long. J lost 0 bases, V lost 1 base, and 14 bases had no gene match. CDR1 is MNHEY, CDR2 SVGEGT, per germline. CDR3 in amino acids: CASSYLGQVPFTVAKNIQYF. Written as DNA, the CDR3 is TGTGCCAGCAGTTACTTGGGACAGGTCCCTTTTACGGTAGCCAAAAACATTCAGTACTTC.

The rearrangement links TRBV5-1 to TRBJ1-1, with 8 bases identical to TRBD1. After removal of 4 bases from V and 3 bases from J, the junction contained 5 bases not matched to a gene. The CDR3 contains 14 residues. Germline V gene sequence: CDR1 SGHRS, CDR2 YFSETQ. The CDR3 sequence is CASSGGQGHTEAFF. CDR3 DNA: TGCGCCAGCAGCGGAGGACAGGGCCACACTGAAGCTTTCTTT.

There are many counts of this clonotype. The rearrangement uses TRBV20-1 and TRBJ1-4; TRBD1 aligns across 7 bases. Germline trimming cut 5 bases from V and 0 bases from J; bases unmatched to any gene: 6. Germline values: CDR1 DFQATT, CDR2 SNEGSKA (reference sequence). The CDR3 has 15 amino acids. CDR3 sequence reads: CSARPGTATNEKLFF. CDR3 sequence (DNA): TGCAGTGCTCGACCCGGGACAGCAACTAATGAAAAACTGTTTTTT.

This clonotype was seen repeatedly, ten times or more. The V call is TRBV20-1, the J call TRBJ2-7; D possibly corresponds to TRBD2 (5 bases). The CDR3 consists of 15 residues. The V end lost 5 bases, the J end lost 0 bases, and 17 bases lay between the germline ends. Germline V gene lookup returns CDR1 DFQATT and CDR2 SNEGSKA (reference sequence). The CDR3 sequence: CSAPPPEVDSYEQYF. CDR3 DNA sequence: TGCAGTGCTCCCCCTCCGGAGGTTGACTCCTACGAGCAGTACTTC.

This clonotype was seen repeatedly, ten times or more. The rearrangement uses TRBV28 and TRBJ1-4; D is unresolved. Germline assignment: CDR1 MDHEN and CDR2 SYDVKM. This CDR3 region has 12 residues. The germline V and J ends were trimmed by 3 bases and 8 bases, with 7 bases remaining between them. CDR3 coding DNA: TGTGCCAGCAGTTTTCGAGGAGAAAAACTGTTTTTT. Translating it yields CASSFRGEKLFF.

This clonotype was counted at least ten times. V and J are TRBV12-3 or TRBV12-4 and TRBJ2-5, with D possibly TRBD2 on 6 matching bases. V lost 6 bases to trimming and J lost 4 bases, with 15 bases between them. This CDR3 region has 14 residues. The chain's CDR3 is CASRPTQGGETQYF. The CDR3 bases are TGTGCCAGCAGACCCACCCAGGGAGGAGAGACCCAGTACTTC.

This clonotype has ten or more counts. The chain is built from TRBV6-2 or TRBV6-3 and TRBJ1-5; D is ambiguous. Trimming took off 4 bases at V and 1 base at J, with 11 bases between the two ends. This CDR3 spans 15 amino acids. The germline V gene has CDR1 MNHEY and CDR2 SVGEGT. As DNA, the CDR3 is TGTGCCAGCAGTTCCGCACACTCCAGCAATCAGCCCCAGCATTTT. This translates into CASSSAHSSNQPQHF.